This entry lists 10 T cell receptor beta chains sequenced from one sample in a study of tumor-infiltrating lymphocytes in oesophageal squamous cell carcinoma. Via MiXCR, TCRdb re-called the PCR reads, giving one row per CDR3 protein. The sample carries 9,900 or so distinct CDR3 sequences, roughly 60% recorded once. Sequencing was carried out using esophageal tumor tissue. The receptors here all came from a male donor with esophageal squamous cell carcinoma.

This clonotype was seen many times. Just one base apart from a much larger clone, this may be a read error. This chain connects TRBV12-3 or TRBV12-4 to TRBJ2-7; unclear D gene. V was clipped by 4 bases and J by 7 bases, with 17 bases between them. The CDR3 runs 14 residues. CDR3 sequence: CASSSNRRDNEQYF. The CDR3 coding sequence is TGTGCCAGCAGTTCCAACCGGAGAGACAATGAGCAGTACTTC.

The CDR3 nucleotides read TGTGCCAGCAGCCAAGGACCGATGAGTAGCGAGACCCAGTACTTC. Amino acid sequence: CASSQGPMSSETQYF. This rearrangement joins TRBV7-8 to TRBJ2-5; D is ambiguous. V was trimmed by 5 bases and J by 5 bases, leaving 18 bases between them. This CDR3 has 15 residues. Germline CDR1 reads SGHVS; CDR2 reads FQNEAQ.

The V gene is TRBV7-3, the J gene TRBJ2-4; 7 nucleotides agree with TRBD1. With the DNA end fitting TRBJ2-1 better, the J assignment may be wrong. Germline CDR1 reads SGHTA; CDR2 reads FQGTGA. This CDR3 is built from 15 residues. The CDR3 nucleotides read TGTGCCAGCAGCTTAATGCAGGGGGCCTACAATGAGCAGTTCTTC. Translated, it gives CASSLMQGAYNEQFF.

The rearrangement uses TRBV28 and TRBJ2-5, with 7 bases identical to TRBD2. The end of the DNA aligns better with TRBJ2-7, so the J call may be wrong. The CDR3 sequence is 16 residues long. Germline CDR1 is MDHEN and CDR2 is SYDVKM. CDR3: CASFSRAASGSYEQYF. CDR3 nucleotides: TGTGCCAGCTTCTCCCGAGCGGCTAGCGGTAGCTACGAGCAGTACTTC.

The V gene is TRBV5-1, the J gene TRBJ2-3; the D is unclear. CDR1 SGHRS and CDR2 YFSETQ come from the germline V gene. CDR3 length: 15 residues. V lost 0 bases to trimming and J lost 3 bases, with 11 bases between them. The CDR3 DNA sequence: TGCGCCAGCAGCTTGGGTATAGCCGGAACAGATACGCAGTATTTT. Translation: CASSLGIAGTDTQYF.

This clonotype was seen many times. The CDR3 nucleotides are TGTGCCAGCAGCGGAGAACGGGACAGGGTCTCTGGGGCCAACGTCCTGACTTTC. The encoded protein is CASSGERDRVSGANVLTF. V and J are TRBV7-9 and TRBJ2-6, with 9 bases matching TRBD1. V was pared by 5 bases and J by 0 bases, with 8 bases of the junction left unmatched. CDR3 size: 18 residues. Germline CDR1 SEHNR, CDR2 FQNEAQ (reference sequence).

This clonotype occurred a few times. V and J are TRBV20-1 and TRBJ2-7, with 13 bases lining up with TRBD2. The trim removed 7 bases at V and 3 bases at J, leaving 6 bases unmatched. This CDR3 is 14 amino acids long. Germline CDR1 is DFQATT and CDR2 is SNEGSKA (reference sequence). The CDR3 region has the DNA TGCAGTGTCGAACGGACTAGCGGGAGCTACGAGCAGTACTTC. This gives the protein CSVERTSGSYEQYF.

The CDR3 DNA is TGTGCCAGCAGCCGGGAAGAGACCCAGTACTTC. This codes for CASSREETQYF. The chain has TRBV7-8 and TRBJ2-1; D call uncertain. TRBJ2-5 matches the DNA end more closely, so the J call is doubtful. The length of the CDR3 is 11 residues. From germline, CDR1 is SGHVS and CDR2 FQNEAQ.

The genes are TRBV6-6 and TRBJ1-6; D is ambiguous. The CDR3 totals 17 residues. The V gene lost 4 bases and the J gene lost 19 bases, with 32 bases spanning the gap. The germline V gene has CDR1 MNHNY and CDR2 SVGAGI (reference sequence). CDR3 protein: CASSSVTLAYPSYEQHF. DNA for the CDR3: TGTGCCAGCAGTTCTGTTACGTTGGCGTACCCCTCCTACGAGCAGCACTTT.

The CDR3 loop is CASSHSNEQYF. For the CDR3, the DNA is TGTGCCAGCAGCCATAGCAATGAGCAGTACTTC. The rearrangement joins TRBV7-6 to TRBJ2-4; D ambiguous. This CDR3 spans 11 amino acids. The germline gives CDR1 SGHVS, CDR2 FNYEAQ. Trimming removed 5 bases at V and 13 bases at J, with 12 bases between. Combining the CDR3 with reference TRBV7-6 and TRBJ2-4 gives the whole variable domain GAGVSQSPRYKVTKRGQDVALRCDPISGHVSLYWYRQALGQGPEFLTYFNYEAQQDKSGLPNDRFSAERPEGSISTLTIQRTEQRDSAMYRCASSHSNEQYFGAGTRLSVL.